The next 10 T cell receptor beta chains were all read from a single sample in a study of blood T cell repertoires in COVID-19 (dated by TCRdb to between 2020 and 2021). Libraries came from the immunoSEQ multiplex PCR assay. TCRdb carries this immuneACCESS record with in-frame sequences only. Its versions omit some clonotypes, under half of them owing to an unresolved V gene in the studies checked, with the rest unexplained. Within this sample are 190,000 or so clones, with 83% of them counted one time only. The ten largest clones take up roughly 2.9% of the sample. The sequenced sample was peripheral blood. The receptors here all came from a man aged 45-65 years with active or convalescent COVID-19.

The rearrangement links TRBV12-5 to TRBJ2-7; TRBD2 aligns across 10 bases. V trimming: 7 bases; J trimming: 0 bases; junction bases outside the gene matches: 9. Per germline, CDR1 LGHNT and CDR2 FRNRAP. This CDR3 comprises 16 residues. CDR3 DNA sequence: TGTGCTAGTGCGAGGCTAGCGGGGGACTCCTCCTACGAGCAGTACTTC. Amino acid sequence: CASARLAGDSSYEQYF.

The CDR3 sequence is CATSTRQFYQPQHF. CDR3 DNA sequence: TGTGCCACCAGCACCCGACAGTTTTATCAGCCCCAGCATTTT. The chain couples TRBV15 to TRBJ1-5; D is possibly TRBD1 (5 bases). The germline V and J ends were trimmed by 4 bases and 5 bases, with 12 bases remaining between them. This CDR3 comprises 14 residues. CDR1 and CDR2 from the germline V gene are LNHNV and YYDKDF (reference sequence).

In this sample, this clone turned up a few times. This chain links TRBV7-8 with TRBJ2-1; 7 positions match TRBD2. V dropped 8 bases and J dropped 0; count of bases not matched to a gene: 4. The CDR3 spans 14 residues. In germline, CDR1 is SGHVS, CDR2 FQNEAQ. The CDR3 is CASRRGSSYNEQFF. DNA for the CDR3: TGTGCCAGCCGACGCGGGAGCTCCTACAATGAGCAGTTCTTC.

The CDR3 sequence: CASRTGGRGEQYF. CDR3 sequence (DNA): TGTGCCAGCAGGACGGGGGGGCGCGGCGAGCAGTACTTC. This sequence joins TRBV28 and TRBJ2-7; 8 nucleotides match TRBD2. Germline CDR1 MDHEN, CDR2 SYDVKM. The CDR3 length is 13 residues. Germline trimming cut 6 bases from V and 6 bases from J; bases unmatched to any gene: 7.

CDR3 in DNA: TGCGCCAGCAGCCAAGACAGAACTGGGGCCAACGTCCTGACTTTC. As protein: CASSQDRTGANVLTF. V and J are TRBV4-1 and TRBJ2-6; no reliable D call. The V gene's germline CDR1 is MGHRA and CDR2 YSYEKL. CDR3 length equals 15 residues. V was trimmed by 0 bases and J by 2 bases, leaving 5 bases between them.

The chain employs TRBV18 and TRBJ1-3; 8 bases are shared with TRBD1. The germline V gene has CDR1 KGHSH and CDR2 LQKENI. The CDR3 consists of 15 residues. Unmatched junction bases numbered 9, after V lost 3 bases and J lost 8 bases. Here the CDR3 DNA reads TGTGCCAGCTCACCGGTGCAGGGGGCAGATCACACCATATATTTT. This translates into CASSPVQGADHTIYF. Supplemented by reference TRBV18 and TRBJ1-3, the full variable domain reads NAGVMQNPRHLVRRRGQEARLRCSPMKGHSHVYWYRQLPEEGLKFMVYLQKENIIDESGMPKERFSAEFPKEGPSILRIQQVVRGDSAAYFCASSPVQGADHTIYFGEGSWLTVV.

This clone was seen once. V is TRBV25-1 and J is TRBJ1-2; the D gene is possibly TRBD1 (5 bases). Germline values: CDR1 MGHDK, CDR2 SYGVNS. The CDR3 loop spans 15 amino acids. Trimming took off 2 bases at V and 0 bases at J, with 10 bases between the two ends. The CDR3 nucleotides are TGTGCCAGCAGTGAAGTGGGCAGGGCTAACTATGGCTACACCTTC. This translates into CASSEVGRANYGYTF.

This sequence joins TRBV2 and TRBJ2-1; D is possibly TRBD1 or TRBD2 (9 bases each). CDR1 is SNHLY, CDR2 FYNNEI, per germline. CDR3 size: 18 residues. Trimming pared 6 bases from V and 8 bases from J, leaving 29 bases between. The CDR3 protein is CASRPGQGVRGGRDEQFF. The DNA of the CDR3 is TGTGCCAGCAGGCCGGGACAGGGTGTGCGGGGGGGCAGGGATGAGCAGTTCTTC.

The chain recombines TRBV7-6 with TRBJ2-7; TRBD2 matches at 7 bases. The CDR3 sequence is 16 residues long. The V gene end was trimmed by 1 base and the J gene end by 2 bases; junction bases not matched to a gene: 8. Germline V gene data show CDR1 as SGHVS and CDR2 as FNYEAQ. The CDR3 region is CASSLEASGAPYEQYF. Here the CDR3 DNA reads TGTGCCAGCAGCTTAGAGGCTAGCGGTGCCCCCTACGAGCAGTACTTC.

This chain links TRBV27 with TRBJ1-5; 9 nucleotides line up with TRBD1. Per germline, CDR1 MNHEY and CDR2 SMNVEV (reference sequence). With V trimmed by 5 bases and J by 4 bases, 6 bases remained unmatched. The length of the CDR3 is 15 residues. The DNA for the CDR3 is TGTGCCAGCAGTCAGGGACAGGGCGGAAATCAGCCCCAGCATTTT. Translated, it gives CASSQGQGGNQPQHF.